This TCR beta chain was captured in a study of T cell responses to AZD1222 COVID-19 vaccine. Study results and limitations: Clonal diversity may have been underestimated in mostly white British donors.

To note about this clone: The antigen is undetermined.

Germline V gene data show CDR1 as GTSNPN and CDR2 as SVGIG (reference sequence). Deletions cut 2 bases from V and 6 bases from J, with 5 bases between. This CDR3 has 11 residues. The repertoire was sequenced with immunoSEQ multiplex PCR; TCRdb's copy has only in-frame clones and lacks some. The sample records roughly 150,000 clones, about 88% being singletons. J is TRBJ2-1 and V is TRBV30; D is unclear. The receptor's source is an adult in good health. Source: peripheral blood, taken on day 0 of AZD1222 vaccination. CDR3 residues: CAWSRTNEQFF. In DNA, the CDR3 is TGTGCCTGGAGTCGGACCAATGAGCAGTTCTTC.